The clone carrying this T cell receptor beta chain has at least ten counts. The CDR3 spans 15 residues. Germline V gene data show CDR1 as SGHRS and CDR2 as YFSETQ. V was cut by 2 bases and J by 0 bases, with 10 bases left in between. This entry is derived from a study of molecular identifiers for immune sequencing clone quantification. Study context: Four portions were sequenced after RNA from around 20,000 or 99,000 naive CD8 cells was split five ways in replicates.

The use of previously described methods and listed TCR primers produced the bulk TCR libraries. TCRdb analysed the PCR reads with MiXCR anew, one entry per CDR3 protein. This table holds 600,000 to 650,000 distinct CDR3 sequences, around 20% found once. The CD8+CD4-CCR7+CD45RA+ phenotype defined the sorted naive CD8 T cells. This clonotype originated in a human donor in good health. Some libraries in this study had Jurkat cell RNA spiked in. The sample taken for sequencing was naive CD8+ T cells from blood, with Jurkat cell RNA spiked in. The subset here: FACS-sorted CD8+CD4-CCR7+CD45RA+ naive T cells. This chain links TRBV5-1 with TRBJ2-3, with D perhaps TRBD1 (6 bases). For the CDR3, the DNA is TGCGCCAGCAGCTTCCGACAGGCTAGCACAGATACGCAGTATTTT. Its protein product is CASSFRQASTDTQYF. Filled out from reference TRBV5-1 and TRBJ2-3, the complete variable domain reads KAGVTQTPRYLIKTRGQQVTLSCSPISGHRSVSWYQQTPGQGLQFLFEYFSETQRNKGNFPGRFSGRQFSNSRSEMNVSTLELGDSALYLCASSFRQASTDTQYFGPGTRLTVL.